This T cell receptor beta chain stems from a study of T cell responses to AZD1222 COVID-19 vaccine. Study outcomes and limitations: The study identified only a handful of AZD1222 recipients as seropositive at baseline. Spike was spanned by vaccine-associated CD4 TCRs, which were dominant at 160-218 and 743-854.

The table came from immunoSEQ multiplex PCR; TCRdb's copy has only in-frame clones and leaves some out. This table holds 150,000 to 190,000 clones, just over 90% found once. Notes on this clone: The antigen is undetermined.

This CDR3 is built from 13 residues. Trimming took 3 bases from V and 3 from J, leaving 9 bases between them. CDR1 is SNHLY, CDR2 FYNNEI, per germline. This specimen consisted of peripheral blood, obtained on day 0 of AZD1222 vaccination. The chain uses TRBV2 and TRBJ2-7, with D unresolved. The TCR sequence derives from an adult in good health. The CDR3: CASSDHLHYEQYF. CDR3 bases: TGTGCCAGCAGTGATCATCTCCACTACGAGCAGTACTTC.